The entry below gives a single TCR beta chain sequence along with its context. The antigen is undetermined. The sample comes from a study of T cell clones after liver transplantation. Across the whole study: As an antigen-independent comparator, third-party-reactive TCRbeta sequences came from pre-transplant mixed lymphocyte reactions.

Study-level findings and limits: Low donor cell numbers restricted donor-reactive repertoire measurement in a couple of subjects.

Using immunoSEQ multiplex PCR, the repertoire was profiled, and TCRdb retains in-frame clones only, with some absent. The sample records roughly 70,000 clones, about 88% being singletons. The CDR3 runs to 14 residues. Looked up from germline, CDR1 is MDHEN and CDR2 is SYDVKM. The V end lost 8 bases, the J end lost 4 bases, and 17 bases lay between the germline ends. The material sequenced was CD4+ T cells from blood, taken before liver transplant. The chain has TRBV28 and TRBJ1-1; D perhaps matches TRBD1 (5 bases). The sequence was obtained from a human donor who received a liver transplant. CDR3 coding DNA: TGTGCCAGCGACCAAGTAGGGAGGGGCACTGAAGCTTTCTTT. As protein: CASDQVGRGTEAFF.